The 2 T cell receptor beta chains below were found in one sample sequenced in a study of blood T cell repertoires in COVID-19. The data were produced by immunoSEQ multiplex PCR, yet TCRdb's version contains in-frame clones alone and is incomplete. The sample consists of 150,000 or so clones, about 80% of them appearing once. Source material: peripheral blood. Receptors originate from a woman aged 55-69 years with acute or convalescent COVID-19.

The rearrangement joins TRBV6-5 to TRBJ1-4, with 9 positions matching TRBD1. Germline V gene sequence: CDR1 MNHEY, CDR2 SVGAGI. This CDR3 has 14 amino acids. V gave up 8 bases and J gave up 1 base; unmatched junction bases: 2. The DNA of the CDR3 is TGTGCCAGCGACAGGGGGAGAACTAATGAAAAACTGTTTTTT. This translates into CASDRGRTNEKLFF.

V is TRBV6-5 and J is TRBJ2-7; possibly TRBD2 for D (6 bases). Germline V gene sequence: CDR1 MNHEY, CDR2 SVGAGI. V shed 8 bases and J shed 2 bases, with 7 bases lying between them. The CDR3 is 11 amino acids. The CDR3 DNA is TGTGCCAGCGGCGGGGCCTACGAGCAGTACTTC. Translation: CASGGAYEQYF.